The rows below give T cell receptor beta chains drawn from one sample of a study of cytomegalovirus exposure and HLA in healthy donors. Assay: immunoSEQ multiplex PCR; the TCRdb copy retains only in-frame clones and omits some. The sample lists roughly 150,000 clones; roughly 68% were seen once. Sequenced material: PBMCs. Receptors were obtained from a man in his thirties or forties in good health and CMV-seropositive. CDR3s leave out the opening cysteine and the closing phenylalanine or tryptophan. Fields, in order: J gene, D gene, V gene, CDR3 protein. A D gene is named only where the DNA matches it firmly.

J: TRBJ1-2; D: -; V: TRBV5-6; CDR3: ATNSHGFDYGYT
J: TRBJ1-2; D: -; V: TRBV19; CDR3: ASTPPTVSGYGYT
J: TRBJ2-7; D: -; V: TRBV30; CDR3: AWSVSSYEQY
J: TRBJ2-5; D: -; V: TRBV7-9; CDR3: ASSPLGGQETQY
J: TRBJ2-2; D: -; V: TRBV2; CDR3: APSSEGPTGELF
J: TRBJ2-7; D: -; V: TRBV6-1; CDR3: ASSEEGTPSYEQY
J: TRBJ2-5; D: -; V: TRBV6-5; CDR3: ASSIGQGGETQY
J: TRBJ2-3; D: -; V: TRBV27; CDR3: ASSEVPDTQY
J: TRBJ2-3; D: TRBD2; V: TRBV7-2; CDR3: ASSLGAGPDTQY
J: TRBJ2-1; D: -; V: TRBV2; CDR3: ASNGVPQTQAYNEQF
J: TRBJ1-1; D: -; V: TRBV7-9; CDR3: ASSLGWAREAF
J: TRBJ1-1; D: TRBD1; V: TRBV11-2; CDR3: ASSFVQGAGEAF
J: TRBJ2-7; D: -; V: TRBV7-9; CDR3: SSSLAETPSYEQY
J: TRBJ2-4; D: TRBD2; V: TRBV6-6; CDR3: ASRETSGIAKNIQY
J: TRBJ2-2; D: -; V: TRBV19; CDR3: ASRLQGPNTGELF
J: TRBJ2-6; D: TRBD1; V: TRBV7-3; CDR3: ASSLSAGGISGANVLT
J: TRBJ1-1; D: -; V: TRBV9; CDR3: ASSVGARGPNTEAF
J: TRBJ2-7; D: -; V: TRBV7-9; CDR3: SSSSQTGTYEQY
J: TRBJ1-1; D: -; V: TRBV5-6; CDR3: ASSLVAGTLLNTEAF
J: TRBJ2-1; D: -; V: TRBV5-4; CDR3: ASSLGAPTYNEQF
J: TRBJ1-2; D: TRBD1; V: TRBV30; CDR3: AWDPGQEGNALGYT
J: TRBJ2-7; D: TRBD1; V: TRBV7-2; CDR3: ASSYGGQGTYEQY
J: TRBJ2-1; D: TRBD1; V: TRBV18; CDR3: ASSPTTGQRAREQF
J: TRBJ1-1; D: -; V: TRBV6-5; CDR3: ASSSGTAEEAF
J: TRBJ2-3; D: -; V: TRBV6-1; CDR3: ASSPQTVITDTQY
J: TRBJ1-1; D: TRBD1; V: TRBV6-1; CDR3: ASSDGTGVAEAF
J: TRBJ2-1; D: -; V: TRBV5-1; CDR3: ASSSDNEQF
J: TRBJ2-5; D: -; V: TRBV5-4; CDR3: ASSRNRPDSRPQETQY
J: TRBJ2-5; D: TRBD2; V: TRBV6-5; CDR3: ATQRGGSQETQY
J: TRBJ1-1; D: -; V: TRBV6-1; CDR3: ASSDSAGIAF
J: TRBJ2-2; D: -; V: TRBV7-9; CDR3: SSSAGQFTGELF
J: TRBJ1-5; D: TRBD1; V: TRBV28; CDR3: ASSSTGFNQPQH
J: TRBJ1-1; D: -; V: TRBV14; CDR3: ASSRPGLKSEAF
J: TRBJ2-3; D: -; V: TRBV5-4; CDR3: ASSSTSSRTDTQY
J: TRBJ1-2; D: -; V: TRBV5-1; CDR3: ASSQDSHGYT
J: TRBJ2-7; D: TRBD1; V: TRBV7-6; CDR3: ASSLEAGGLEQY
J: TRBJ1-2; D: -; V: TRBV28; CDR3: ASVGGWVNGYT
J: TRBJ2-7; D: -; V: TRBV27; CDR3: ASGPLEQY
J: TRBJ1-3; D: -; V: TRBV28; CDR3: ASSSGLYTIY
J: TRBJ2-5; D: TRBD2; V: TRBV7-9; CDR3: ASSLTGLASETQY
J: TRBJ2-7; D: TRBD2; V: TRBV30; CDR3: AWRHSGGSYGQY
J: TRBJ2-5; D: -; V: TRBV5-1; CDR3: ASGKTAQETQY
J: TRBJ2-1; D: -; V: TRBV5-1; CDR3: ASSLLPSDYNEQF
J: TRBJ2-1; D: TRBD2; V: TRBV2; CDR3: ASRSGTNPLNEQF
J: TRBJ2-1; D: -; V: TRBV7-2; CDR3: ASSLGLPDYNEQF
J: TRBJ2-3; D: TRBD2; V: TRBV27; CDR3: ASRSTRGGRTDTQY
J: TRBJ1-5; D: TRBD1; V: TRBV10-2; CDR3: ASSEGGRQPQH
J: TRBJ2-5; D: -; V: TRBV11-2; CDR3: ASSSLLETQY
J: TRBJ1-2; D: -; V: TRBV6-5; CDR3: ASSSRTRHSYGYT
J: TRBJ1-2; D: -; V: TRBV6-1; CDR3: ASSTPRANYGYT
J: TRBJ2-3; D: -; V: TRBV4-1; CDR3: ASSQRGAEDKNTDTQY
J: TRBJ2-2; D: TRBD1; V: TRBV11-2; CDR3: ASSSDRGGELF
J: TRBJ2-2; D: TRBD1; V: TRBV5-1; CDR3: ASSLGQGNTGELF
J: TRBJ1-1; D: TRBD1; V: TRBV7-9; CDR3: ASSLAGQGYTEAF
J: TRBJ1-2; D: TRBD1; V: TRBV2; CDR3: ASSQGGGYT